This TCR beta chain was recorded in a study of human T cells and chemical hapten exposure. V shed 0 bases and J shed 0 bases, with 9 bases lying between them. This CDR3 has 15 residues. The germline V gene has CDR1 SGHRS and CDR2 YFSETQ. From whole blood left unfractionated, total RNA was extracted. What the library attached to individual cDNA molecules were unique molecular identifiers. TCRdb reprocessed the reads via MiXCR and lists one record per CDR3 protein. The sample records around 120,000 distinct CDR3 sequences, about 8.9% being singletons. At least ten counts were recorded for this clonotype.

Material for sequencing was whole blood. The gene calls are TRBV5-1 and TRBJ1-1, with TRBD1 as a possible D gene (5 bases). The clonotype originates from a human donor in good health. Some clones in this sample may be carry-over from other donors' samples. The CDR3: CASSLGQNMNTEAFF. CDR3 nucleotides: TGCGCCAGCAGCTTGGGACAGAACATGAACACTGAAGCTTTCTTT.